This TCR beta chain was recorded in a study of blood T cell repertoires in COVID-19. Using immunoSEQ multiplex PCR, the repertoire was profiled, and TCRdb retains in-frame clones only, with some absent. The sample shows 400,000 to 450,000 clones, around 89% of them seen only once. CDR1 LNHDA and CDR2 SQIVND come from the germline V gene (reference sequence). CDR3 length: 15 residues. Trimming cost V 5 bases and J 4 bases; bases outside gene matches: 7. Participant ages covered roughly 18 to 90 years across 25 or so US areas. The sequenced sample consisted of PBMCs or T cells enriched from blood (not recorded which). V usage is TRBV19 and J usage is TRBJ1-4; TRBD1 matches 7 bases. This clonotype was obtained from a man under 40 who had recovered from COVID-19. The CDR3 sequence is CASSPPGQHNEKLFF. The DNA for the CDR3 is TGTGCCAGTAGTCCCCCGGGACAGCATAATGAAAAACTGTTTTTT.